Listed below are T cell receptor beta chains from one sample, sequenced in a study of blood T cell repertoires in COVID-19. Sequencing was performed with immunoSEQ multiplex PCR; in TCRdb, only in-frame clones are kept and a portion is missing. The table has 250,000 to 300,000 clones, more than 65% seen once; the top ten hold 3.4%. The sequencing sample was made of PBMCs or T cells enriched from blood (not recorded which). Receptor source: a man aged 50 or older who had recovered from COVID-19. CDR3s include the opening cysteine and the closing phenylalanine or tryptophan. A D gene is named only where the DNA matches it firmly. For some rows the clone size is stated as once, few or many, or as a class when expanded; others skip it.

TRBD2	NA	TRBV13	TRBJ2-7	TGTGCCAGCAGCTTCACGTTAGCGGGTCGGAACTACGAGCAGTACTTC	CASSFTLAGRNYEQYF
NA	NA	TRBV2	TRBJ1-6	TGTGCCAGCATTTGGGGGGTATCCTATAATTCACCCCTCCACTTT	CASIWGVSYNSPLHF
NA	NA	TRBV6-5	TRBJ2-3	TGTGCCAGCAGTTATGGGCTGGACACAGATACGCAGTATTTT	CASSYGLDTDTQYF
TRBD1	NA	TRBV19	TRBJ1-5	TGTGCCAGTAGTGCCCCGGGACAGGGATACCAGCCCCAGCATTTT	CASSAPGQGYQPQHF
NA	NA	TRBV30	TRBJ1-5	TGTGCCTGGAGTAAAGGGAGTGGGCAGCCCCAGCATTTT	CAWSKGSGQPQHF
NA	NA	TRBV15	TRBJ2-2	TGTGCCACCAGCAGAGATCGAAGACTCCTCACCGGGGAGCTGTTTTTT	CATSRDRRLLTGELFF
TRBD2	NA	TRBV10-2	TRBJ2-1	TGCGCCAGCAGTGCGCTAGCGGGAGACAATGAGCAGTTCTTC	CASSALAGDNEQFF
NA	NA	TRBV6-5	TRBJ2-3	TGTGCCAGCAGTTACTCCGGGGTCCTCACAGATACGCAGTATTTT	CASSYSGVLTDTQYF
TRBD2	NA	TRBV27	TRBJ2-7	TGTGCCAGCAGTTTAGTCGGGGGGGCGCGTTGGGAGCAGTACTTC	CASSLVGGARWEQYF
TRBD2	NA	TRBV18	TRBJ2-1	TGTGCCAGCTCACCCCGCGGGACTAGCGGCGACAATGAGCAGTTCTTC	CASSPRGTSGDNEQFF
NA	few	TRBV10-3	TRBJ2-3	TGTGCCATCAGTGGGACAGCCCGCACAGATACGCAGTATTTT	CAISGTARTDTQYF
TRBD1	NA	TRBV6-6	TRBJ2-7	TGTGCCAGCAGGAACCTCAAGGGGGCCAGCTCCTACGAGCAGTACTTC	CASRNLKGASSYEQYF
NA	NA	TRBV18	TRBJ1-6	TGTGCCAGCTCACCTCAACAGGGAACCTATAATTCACCCCTCCACTTT	CASSPQQGTYNSPLHF
NA	NA	TRBV5-1	TRBJ1-4	TGCGCCAGCCGGGGGAAGAATAATGAAAAACTGTTTTTT	CASRGKNNEKLFF
NA	many	TRBV19	TRBJ1-2	TGTGCCAGTAGTGTGGGACTTGATGGCTACACCTTC	CASSVGLDGYTF
NA	NA	TRBV7-2	TRBJ2-6	TGTGCCAGCAGCTTAAGGGGGGGCGGACCCGGGGCCAACGTCCTGACTTTC	CASSLRGGGPGANVLTF